A selection of T cell receptor beta chains follows, all from one sample in a study of cytomegalovirus exposure and HLA in healthy donors. The data were produced by immunoSEQ multiplex PCR, yet TCRdb's version contains in-frame clones alone and is incomplete. The data hold about 89,000 clones, with 76% observed a single time. The specimen was PBMCs. These receptors were taken from a male donor in good health and CMV-seronegative. Each CDR3 is given with its conserved first and last residue. A D gene is named only where the DNA matches it firmly. Size is omitted from some rows. Given values are once, few, many or a class for expanded clones.

NA,NA,TRBV2,TRBJ1-4,CASNRDGDEKLFF,TGTGCCAGCAACAGGGACGGCGATGAAAAACTGTTTTTT
NA,few,TRBV25-1,TRBJ1-2,CASSEPRQNGYTF,TGTGCCAGCAGTGAACCTAGACAGAATGGCTACACCTTC
NA,NA,TRBV5-6,TRBJ1-5,CASSLSQGIGQPQHF,TGTGCCAGCAGCTTGTCGCAGGGAATCGGTCAGCCCCAGCATTTT
TRBD1,NA,TRBV5-1,TRBJ2-7,CASSSGQGPTYEQYF,TGCGCCAGCAGCTCAGGACAGGGCCCAACCTACGAGCAGTACTTC
NA,NA,TRBV5-5,TRBJ2-7,CASSLLPASSYEQYF,TGTGCCAGCAGCTTGTTACCAGCGAGCTCCTACGAGCAGTACTTC
NA,NA,TRBV7-8,TRBJ1-5,CASSLRESGQPQHF,TGTGCCAGCAGCCTCCGGGAAAGTGGTCAGCCCCAGCATTTT
TRBD1,NA,TRBV5-1,TRBJ2-1,CASSLGTGNVNEQFF,TGCGCCAGCAGCTTAGGGACAGGGAATGTCAATGAGCAGTTCTTC
TRBD2,NA,TRBV6-1,TRBJ2-1,CASSPWTSGSNEQFF,TGTGCCAGCAGCCCCTGGACTAGCGGGAGCAATGAGCAGTTCTTC
NA,NA,TRBV5-1,TRBJ2-1,CASSLHADSYNEQFF,TGCGCCAGCAGCTTGCACGCGGACTCCTACAATGAGCAGTTCTTC
TRBD2,NA,TRBV20-1,TRBJ2-3,CSAPSGGSQYF,TGCAGTGCTCCTAGCGGGGGTTCGCAGTATTTT
NA,NA,TRBV7-2,TRBJ2-1,CASSQGRYNEQFF,TGTGCCAGCAGCCAGGGGCGGTACAATGAGCAGTTCTTC
TRBD2,few,TRBV5-1,TRBJ2-3,CASSVDPSGGTDTQYF,TGCGCCAGCAGCGTAGATCCTAGCGGGGGAACAGATACGCAGTATTTT
NA,NA,TRBV2,TRBJ2-3,CARSLRLGNPNTDTQYF,TGTGCCAGATCGCTTAGGCTAGGTAACCCGAACACAGATACGCAGTATTTT
TRBD2,NA,TRBV27,TRBJ2-7,CASKLAGDSYEQYF,TGTGCCAGCAAACTAGCGGGAGATTCCTACGAGCAGTACTTC
NA,NA,TRBV10-3,TRBJ2-5,CAISESGSQETQYF,TGTGCCATCAGTGAGTCGGGCAGCCAAGAGACCCAGTACTTC
TRBD1,NA,TRBV10-3,TRBJ2-3,CAISPGQAFTDTQYF,TGTGCCATCAGCCCGGGACAGGCCTTCACAGATACGCAGTATTTT
TRBD1,few,TRBV2,TRBJ1-1,CASSEEGAFPPEAFF,TGTGCCAGCAGTGAAGAGGGGGCGTTCCCCCCTGAAGCTTTCTTT
TRBD1,once,TRBV5-6,TRBJ2-7,CASSSRSGTALYYEQYF,TGTGCCAGCAGCTCGCGGTCAGGGACAGCCCTTTACTACGAGCAGTACTTC